This TCR beta chain was recovered during a study of blood T cell repertoires in COVID-19. Study in general: Samples taken during acute and convalescent COVID-19 were collected in the United States, Italy and Spain. T cells, B-cell-depleted T cells, or PBMCs provided the cDNA or gDNA that served as material.

This clone showed up just once. Germline assignment: CDR1 SGHTA and CDR2 FQGTGA. The CDR3 runs 16 residues. Unmatched junction bases numbered 9, after V lost 5 bases and J lost 2 bases. TCRdb keeps only in-frame clones here, not all; method: immunoSEQ multiplex PCR. The profile shows over 55,000 clones, roughly 85% of them singletons. This receptor was obtained from an elderly woman with acute or convalescent COVID-19. Sequencing was performed on peripheral blood. This chain joins TRBV7-3 and TRBJ2-3; 8 bases line up with TRBD2. CDR3 sequence reads: CASSLFGSGITDTQYF. Here the CDR3 DNA reads TGTGCCAGCAGCCTCTTTGGTAGCGGGATCACAGATACGCAGTATTTT. The full variable domain, rest sourced from reference TRBV7-3 and TRBJ2-3, is GAGVSQTPSNKVTEKGKYVELRCDPISGHTALYWYRQSLGQGPEFLIYFQGTGAADDSGLPNDRFFAVRPEGSVSTLKIQRTERGDSAVYLCASSLFGSGITDTQYFGPGTRLTVL.